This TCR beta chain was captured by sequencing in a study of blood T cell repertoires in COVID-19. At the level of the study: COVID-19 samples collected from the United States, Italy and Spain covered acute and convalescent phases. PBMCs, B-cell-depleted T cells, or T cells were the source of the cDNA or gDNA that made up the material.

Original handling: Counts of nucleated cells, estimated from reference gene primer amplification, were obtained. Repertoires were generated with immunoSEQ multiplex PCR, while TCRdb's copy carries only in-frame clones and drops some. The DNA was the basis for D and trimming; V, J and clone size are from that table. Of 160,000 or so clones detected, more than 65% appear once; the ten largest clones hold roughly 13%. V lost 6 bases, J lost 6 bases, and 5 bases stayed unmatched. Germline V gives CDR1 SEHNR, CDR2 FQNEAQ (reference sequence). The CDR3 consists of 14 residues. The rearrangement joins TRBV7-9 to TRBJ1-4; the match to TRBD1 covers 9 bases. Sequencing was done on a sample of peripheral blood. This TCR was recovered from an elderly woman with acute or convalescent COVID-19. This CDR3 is CASRTRQGDEKLFF. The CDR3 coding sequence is TGTGCCAGCAGAACAAGACAGGGGGATGAAAAACTGTTTTTT.